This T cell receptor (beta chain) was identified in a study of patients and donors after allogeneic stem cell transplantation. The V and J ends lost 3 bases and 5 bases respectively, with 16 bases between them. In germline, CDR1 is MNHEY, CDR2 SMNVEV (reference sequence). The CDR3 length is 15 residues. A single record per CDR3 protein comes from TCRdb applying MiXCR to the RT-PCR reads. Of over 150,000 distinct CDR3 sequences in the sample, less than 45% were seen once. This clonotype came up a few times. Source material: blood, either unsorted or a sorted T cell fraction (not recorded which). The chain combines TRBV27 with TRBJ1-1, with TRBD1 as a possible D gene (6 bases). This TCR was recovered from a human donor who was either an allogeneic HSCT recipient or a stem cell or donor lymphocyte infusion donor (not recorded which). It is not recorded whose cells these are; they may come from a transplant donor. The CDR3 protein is CASSFGYGGRTEAFF. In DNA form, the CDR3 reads TGTGCCAGCAGTTTTGGTTACGGGGGCAGGACTGAAGCTTTCTTT.